This T cell receptor (beta chain) was found in a study of cytomegalovirus exposure and HLA in healthy donors. The repertoire was sequenced with immunoSEQ multiplex PCR; TCRdb's copy has only in-frame clones and lacks some. The sample records about 260,000 clones, about 90% being singletons. This clone was detected only once. The sequence derives from a woman aged 30 to 39 in good health and CMV-seronegative. Sequences were obtained from PBMCs.

The CDR3 DNA follows: TGTGCCAGCAGCTTAGGAGGGACAGGGGTTGAACACCAGCCCCAGCATTTT. It translates to CASSLGGTGVEHQPQHF. J is TRBJ1-5 and V is TRBV7-9; 10 nucleotides line up with TRBD1. The germline CDR1 and CDR2 sequences are SEHNR and FQNEAQ (reference sequence). V gave up 1 base and J gave up 7 bases; unmatched junction bases: 10. There are 17 residues in the CDR3. The full variable domain, with the rest looked up from reference TRBV7-9 and TRBJ1-5, is DTGVSQNPRHKITKRGQNVTFRCDPISEHNRLYWYRQTLGQGPEFLTYFQNEAQLEKSRLLSDRFSAERPKGSFSTLEIQRTEQGDSAMYLCASSLGGTGVEHQPQHFGDGTRLSIL.